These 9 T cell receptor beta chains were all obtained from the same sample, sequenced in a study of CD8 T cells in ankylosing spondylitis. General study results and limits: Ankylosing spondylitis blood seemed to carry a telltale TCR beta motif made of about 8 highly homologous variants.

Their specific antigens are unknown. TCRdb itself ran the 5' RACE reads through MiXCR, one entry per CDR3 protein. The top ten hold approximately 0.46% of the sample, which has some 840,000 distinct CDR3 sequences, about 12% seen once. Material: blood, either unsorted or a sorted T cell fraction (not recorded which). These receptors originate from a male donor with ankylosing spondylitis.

CDR3 sequence: CSVVDPAEQFF. Written as DNA, the CDR3 is TGCAGCGTTGTGGACCCAGCTGAGCAGTTCTTC. The chain carries TRBV29-1 and TRBJ2-1; D remains unclear. The ends were cut back, 4 bases at V and 9 bases at J, with 10 bases in the middle. CDR1 and CDR2 (germline): SQVTM, ANQGSEA. The length of the CDR3 is 11 residues.

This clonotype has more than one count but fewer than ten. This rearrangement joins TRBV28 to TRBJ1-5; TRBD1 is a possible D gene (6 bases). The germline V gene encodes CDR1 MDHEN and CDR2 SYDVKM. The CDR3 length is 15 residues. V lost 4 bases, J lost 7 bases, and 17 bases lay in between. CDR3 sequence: CASSSPTGGDQPQHF. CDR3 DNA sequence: TGTGCCAGCAGTTCGCCGACAGGAGGGGACCAGCCCCAGCATTTT.

The CDR3 DNA reads TGCGCCAGCAGCTTGGGGGGCAATGGGAATGAGCAGTTCTTC. As protein: CASSLGGNGNEQFF. V usage is TRBV5-1 and J usage is TRBJ2-1, with D possibly being TRBD1 (5 bases). The V and J ends lost 0 bases and 7 bases respectively, with 11 bases between them. Germline CDR1 reads SGHRS; CDR2 reads YFSETQ. CDR3 length equals 14 residues.

This chain's CDR3 is CASSLRSYSGANVLTF. Written as DNA, the CDR3 is TGTGCCAGCAGTTTAAGGTCCTACTCTGGGGCCAACGTCCTGACTTTC. The chain combines TRBV28 with TRBJ2-6, with no clear D. This CDR3 is 16 amino acids long. Germline assignment: CDR1 MDHEN and CDR2 SYDVKM. The V end was cut by 2 bases, the J end by 0 bases, with 8 bases between. The entire variable domain, with the rest obtained from reference TRBV28 and TRBJ2-6, is as follows: DVKVTQSSRYLVKRTGEKVFLECVQDMDHENMFWYRQDPGLGLRLIYFSYDVKMKEKGDIPEGYSVSREKKERFSLILESASTNQTSMYLCASSLRSYSGANVLTFGAGSRLTVL.

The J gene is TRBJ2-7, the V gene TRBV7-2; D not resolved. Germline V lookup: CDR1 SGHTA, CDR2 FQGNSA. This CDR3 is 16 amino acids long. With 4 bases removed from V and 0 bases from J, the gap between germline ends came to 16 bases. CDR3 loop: CASSSTDGYFSYEQYF. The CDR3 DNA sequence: TGTGCCAGCAGCTCTACTGACGGGTATTTCTCCTACGAGCAGTACTTC.

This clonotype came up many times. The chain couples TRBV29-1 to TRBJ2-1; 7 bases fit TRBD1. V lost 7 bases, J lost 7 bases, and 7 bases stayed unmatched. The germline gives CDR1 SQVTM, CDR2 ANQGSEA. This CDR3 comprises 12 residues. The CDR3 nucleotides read TGCAGCGGCAGGGGGTTCGGGAATGAGCAGTTCTTC. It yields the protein CSGRGFGNEQFF.

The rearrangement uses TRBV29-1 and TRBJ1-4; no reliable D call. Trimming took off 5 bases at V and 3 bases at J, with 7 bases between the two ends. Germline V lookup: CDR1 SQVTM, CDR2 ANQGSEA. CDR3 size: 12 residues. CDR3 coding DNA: TGCAGCGTTTTGGTCGCTAATGAAAAACTGTTTTTT. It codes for CSVLVANEKLFF.

CDR3 region: CASLNRAVSEQYF. CDR3 DNA sequence: TGTGCCAGCCTTAACAGGGCGGTGAGCGAGCAGTACTTC. This chain connects TRBV18 to TRBJ2-7, with D perhaps matching TRBD1 (6 bases). The CDR3 has 13 residues. The V and J ends lost 8 bases and 6 bases respectively, with 17 bases between them. Germline V gene data show CDR1 as KGHSH and CDR2 as LQKENI.

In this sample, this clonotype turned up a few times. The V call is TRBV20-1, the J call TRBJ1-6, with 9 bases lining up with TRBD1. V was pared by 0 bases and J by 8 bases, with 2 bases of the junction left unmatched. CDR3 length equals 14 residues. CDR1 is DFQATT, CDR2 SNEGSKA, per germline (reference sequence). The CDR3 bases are TGCAGTGCTAGAGATCACAGGGGGCATTCACCCCTCCACTTT. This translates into CSARDHRGHSPLHF.